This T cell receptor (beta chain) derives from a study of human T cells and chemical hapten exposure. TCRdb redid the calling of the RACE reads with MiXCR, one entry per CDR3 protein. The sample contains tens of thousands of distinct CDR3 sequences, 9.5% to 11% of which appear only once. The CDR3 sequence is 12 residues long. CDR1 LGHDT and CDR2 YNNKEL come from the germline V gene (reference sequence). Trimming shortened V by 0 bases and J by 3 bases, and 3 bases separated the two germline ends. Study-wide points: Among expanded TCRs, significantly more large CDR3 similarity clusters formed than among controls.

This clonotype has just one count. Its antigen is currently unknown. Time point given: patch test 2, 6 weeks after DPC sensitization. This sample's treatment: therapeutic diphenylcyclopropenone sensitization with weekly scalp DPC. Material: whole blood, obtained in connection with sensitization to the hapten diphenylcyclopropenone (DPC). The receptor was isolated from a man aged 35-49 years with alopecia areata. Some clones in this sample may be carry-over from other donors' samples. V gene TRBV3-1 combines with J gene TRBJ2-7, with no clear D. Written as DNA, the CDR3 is TGTGCCAGCAGCCAAGATAGCTACGAGCAGTACTTC. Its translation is CASSQDSYEQYF.